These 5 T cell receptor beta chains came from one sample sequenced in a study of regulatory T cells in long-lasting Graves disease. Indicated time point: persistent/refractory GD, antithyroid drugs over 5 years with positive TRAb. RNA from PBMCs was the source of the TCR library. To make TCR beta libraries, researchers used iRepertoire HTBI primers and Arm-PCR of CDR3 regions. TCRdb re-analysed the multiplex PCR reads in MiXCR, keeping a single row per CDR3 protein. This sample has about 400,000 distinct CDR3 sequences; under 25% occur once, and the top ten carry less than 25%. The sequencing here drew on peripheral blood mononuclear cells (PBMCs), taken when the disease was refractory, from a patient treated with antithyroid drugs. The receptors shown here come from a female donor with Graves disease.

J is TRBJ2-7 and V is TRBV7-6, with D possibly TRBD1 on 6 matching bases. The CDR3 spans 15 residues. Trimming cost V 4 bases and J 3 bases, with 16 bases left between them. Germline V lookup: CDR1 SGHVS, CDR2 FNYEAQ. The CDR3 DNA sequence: TGTGCCAGCAGCTCAACACCGGGACAAAGCTACGAGCAGTACTTC. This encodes CASSSTPGQSYEQYF.

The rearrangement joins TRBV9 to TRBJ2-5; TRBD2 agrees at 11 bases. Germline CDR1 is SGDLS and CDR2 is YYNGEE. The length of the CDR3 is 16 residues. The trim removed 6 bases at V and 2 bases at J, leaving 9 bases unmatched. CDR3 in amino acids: CASTPPTSGTQETQYF. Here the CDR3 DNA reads TGTGCCAGCACCCCACCGACTAGCGGGACACAAGAGACCCAGTACTTC.

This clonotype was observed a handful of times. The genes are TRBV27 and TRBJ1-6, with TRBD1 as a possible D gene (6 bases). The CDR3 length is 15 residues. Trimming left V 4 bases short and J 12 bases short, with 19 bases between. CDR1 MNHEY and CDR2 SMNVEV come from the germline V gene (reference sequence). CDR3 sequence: CASSSGPRGRVPLHF. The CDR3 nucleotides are TGTGCCAGCAGTTCGGGACCAAGGGGGAGGGTACCCCTCCACTTT.

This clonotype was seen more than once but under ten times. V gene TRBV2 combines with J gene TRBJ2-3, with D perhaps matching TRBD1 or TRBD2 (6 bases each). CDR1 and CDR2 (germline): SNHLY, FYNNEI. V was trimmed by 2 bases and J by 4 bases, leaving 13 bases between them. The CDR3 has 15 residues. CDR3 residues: CASSERGLSSDTQYF. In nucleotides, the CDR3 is TGTGCCAGCAGTGAACGGGGGCTTTCGTCAGATACGCAGTATTTT.

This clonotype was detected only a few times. The CDR3 DNA is TGTGCCAGTAGTATTTTGGCGCCCGGGGAGCTGTTTTTT. It codes for CASSILAPGELFF. The chain links TRBV19 to TRBJ2-2; D ambiguous. Trimming removed 3 bases from V and 6 bases from J, with 8 bases in between. This CDR3 has 13 residues. The germline CDR1 and CDR2 sequences are LNHDA and SQIVND (reference sequence).